This T cell receptor (beta chain) is from a study of blood T cells in healthy people across ages. The study, taken as a whole, reports: With donor CMV status unknown, expanded clonotype changes were possibly confounded. Higher diversity and more naive CD4+ cells were features of long-lived donors, compared to aged donors.

The use of a sample-barcoded 5' primer and a J-beta primer mix characterized a second PCR of roughly 6 to 11 cycles. Each cDNA molecule carried a tag from a template-switch adaptor that contained 12 random nucleotides. Via MiXCR, TCRdb re-called the 5' RACE reads, giving one row per CDR3 protein. The table records about 580,000 distinct CDR3 sequences, around half of them present only once. Remarks on this clonotype: Its antigen remains unknown.

In terms of origin and age, donors were healthy Caucasian individuals from Russia aged 6 to 90. V was cut by 3 bases and J by 4 bases, with 12 bases left in between. The CDR3 runs 14 residues. Germline values: CDR1 LGHDT, CDR2 YNNKEL (reference sequence). The sample comprised blood. The chain joins TRBV3-1 to TRBJ1-2, with unresolved D. The origin of this receptor is a man older than 75 in good health. CDR3: CASSHTRSAYGYTF. For the CDR3, the DNA is TGTGCCAGCAGCCATACACGATCCGCCTATGGCTACACCTTC.